This note documents a single T cell receptor beta chain sequence. This sample was included in a study of control samples from healthy donors and cancer patients. Sequenced by immunoSEQ multiplex PCR; TCRdb stores in-frame clones only, minus some. The sample has hundreds of thousands of clones; approximately 80% are singletons. The CDR3 loop spans 16 amino acids. V lost 0 bases and J lost 0, with 9 bases in between. The sequence was collected from an older woman with lung cancer. Sequencing input: PBMCs. V usage is TRBV23-1 and J usage is TRBJ1-3, with unresolved D. TRBV23-1 is assigned to the ORF class and has an uncertain function. The CDR3 loop is CASSQSRRDSGNTIYF. In DNA form, the CDR3 reads TGCGCCAGCAGTCAATCGCGGAGGGACTCTGGAAACACCATATATTTT.